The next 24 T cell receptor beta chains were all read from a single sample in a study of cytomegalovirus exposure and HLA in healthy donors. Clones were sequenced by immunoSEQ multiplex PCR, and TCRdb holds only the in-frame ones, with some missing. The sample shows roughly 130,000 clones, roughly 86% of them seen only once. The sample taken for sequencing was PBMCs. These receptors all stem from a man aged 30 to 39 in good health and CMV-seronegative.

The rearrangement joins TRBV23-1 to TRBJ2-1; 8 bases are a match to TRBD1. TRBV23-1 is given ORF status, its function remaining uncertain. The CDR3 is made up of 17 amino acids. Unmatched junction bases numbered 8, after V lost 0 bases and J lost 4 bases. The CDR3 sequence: CASSQSGSGQVYNEQFF. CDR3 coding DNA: TGCGCCAGCAGTCAATCTGGGTCGGGACAGGTTTACAATGAGCAGTTCTTC.

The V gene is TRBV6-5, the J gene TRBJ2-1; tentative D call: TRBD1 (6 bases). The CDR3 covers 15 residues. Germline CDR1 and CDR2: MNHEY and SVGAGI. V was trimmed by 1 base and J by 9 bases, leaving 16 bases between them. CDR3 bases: TGTGCCAGCAGTTACTTATTGGGGGCCGATGGTGAGCAGTTCTTC. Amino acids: CASSYLLGADGEQFF.

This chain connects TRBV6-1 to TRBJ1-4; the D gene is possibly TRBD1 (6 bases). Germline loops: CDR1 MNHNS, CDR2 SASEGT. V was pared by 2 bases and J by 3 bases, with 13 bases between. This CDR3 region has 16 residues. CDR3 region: CASSETYRAPNEKLFF. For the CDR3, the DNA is TGTGCCAGCAGTGAAACTTACAGGGCACCTAATGAAAAACTGTTTTTT.

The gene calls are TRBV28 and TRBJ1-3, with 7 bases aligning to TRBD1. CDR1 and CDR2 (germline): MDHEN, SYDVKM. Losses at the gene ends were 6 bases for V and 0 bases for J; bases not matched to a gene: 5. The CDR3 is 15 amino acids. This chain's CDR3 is CASSLGQNSGNTIYF. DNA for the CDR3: TGTGCCAGCAGCCTGGGACAGAACTCTGGAAACACCATATATTTT. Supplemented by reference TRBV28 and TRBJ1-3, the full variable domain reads DVKVTQSSRYLVKRTGEKVFLECVQDMDHENMFWYRQDPGLGLRLIYFSYDVKMKEKGDIPEGYSVSREKKERFSLILESASTNQTSMYLCASSLGQNSGNTIYFGEGSWLTVV.

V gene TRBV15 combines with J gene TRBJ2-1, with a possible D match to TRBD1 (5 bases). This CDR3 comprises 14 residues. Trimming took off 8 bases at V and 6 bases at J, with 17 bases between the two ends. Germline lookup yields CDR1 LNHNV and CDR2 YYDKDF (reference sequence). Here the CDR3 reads CATGVRQSFNEQFF. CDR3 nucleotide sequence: TGTGCCACCGGCGTTCGACAGTCATTCAATGAGCAGTTCTTC.

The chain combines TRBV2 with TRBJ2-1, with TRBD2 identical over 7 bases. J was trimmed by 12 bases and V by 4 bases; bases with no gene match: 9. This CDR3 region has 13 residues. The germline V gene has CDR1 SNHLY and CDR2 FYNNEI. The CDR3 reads CASSVAEGLRQFF. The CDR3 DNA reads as TGTGCCAGCAGTGTAGCGGAGGGACTAAGGCAGTTCTTC.

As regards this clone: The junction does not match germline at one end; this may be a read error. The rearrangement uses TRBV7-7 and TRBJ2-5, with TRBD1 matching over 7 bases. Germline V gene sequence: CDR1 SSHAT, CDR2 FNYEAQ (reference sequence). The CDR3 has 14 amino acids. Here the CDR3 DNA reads TGTGCTAGCAGTCCTCAGGGGGTTGGGGAGACCCAGTACTTC. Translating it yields CASSPQGVGETQYF.

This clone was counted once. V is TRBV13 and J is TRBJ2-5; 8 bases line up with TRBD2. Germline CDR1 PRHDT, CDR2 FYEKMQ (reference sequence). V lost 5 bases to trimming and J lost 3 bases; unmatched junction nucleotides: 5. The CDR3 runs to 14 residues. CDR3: CASSTGGREETQYF. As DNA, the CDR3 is TGTGCCAGCAGCACGGGGGGGCGAGAAGAGACCCAGTACTTC.

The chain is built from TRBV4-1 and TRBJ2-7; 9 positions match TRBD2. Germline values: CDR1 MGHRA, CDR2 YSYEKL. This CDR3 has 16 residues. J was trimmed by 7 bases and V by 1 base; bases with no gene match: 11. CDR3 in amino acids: CASSQAHSGGQGEQYF. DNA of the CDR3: TGCGCCAGCAGCCAAGCACATAGCGGGGGCCAGGGGGAGCAGTACTTC.

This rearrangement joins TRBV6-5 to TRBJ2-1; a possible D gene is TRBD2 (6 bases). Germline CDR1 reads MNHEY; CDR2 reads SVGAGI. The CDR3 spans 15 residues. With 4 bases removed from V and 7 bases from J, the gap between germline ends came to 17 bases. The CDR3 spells CASSWRRDSLNEQFF. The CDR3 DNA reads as TGTGCCAGCAGTTGGCGCCGGGACTCTTTAAATGAGCAGTTCTTC.

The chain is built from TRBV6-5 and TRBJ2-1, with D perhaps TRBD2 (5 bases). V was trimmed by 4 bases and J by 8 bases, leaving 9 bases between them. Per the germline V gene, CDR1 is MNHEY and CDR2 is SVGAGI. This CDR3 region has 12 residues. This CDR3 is CASSSLGHEQFF. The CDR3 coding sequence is TGTGCCAGCAGTTCACTAGGTCATGAGCAGTTCTTC.

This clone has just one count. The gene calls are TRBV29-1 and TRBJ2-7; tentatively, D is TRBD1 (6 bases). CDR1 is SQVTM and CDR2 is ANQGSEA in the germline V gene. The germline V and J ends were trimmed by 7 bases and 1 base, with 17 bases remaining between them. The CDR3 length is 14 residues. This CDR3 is CSAQSLDRSYEQYF. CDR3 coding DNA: TGCAGCGCCCAAAGCCTTGACAGGTCCTACGAGCAGTACTTC.

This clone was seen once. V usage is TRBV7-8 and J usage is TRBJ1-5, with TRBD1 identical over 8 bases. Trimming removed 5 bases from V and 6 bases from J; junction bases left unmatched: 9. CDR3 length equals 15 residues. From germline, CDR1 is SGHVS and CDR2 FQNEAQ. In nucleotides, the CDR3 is TGTGCCAGCAGCCCGAGGGGACAGGTGGGTCAGCCCCAGCATTTT. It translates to CASSPRGQVGQPQHF.

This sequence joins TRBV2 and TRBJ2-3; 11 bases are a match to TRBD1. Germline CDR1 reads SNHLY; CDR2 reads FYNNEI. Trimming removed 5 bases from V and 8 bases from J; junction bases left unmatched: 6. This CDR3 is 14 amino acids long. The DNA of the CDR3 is TGTGCCAGCAGTCTAGGACAGGGGGCAGGTACGCAGTATTTT. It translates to CASSLGQGAGTQYF. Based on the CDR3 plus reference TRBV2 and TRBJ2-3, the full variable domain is EPEVTQTPSHQVTQMGQEVILRCVPISNHLYFYWYRQILGQKVEFLVSFYNNEISEKSEIFDDQFSVERPDGSNFTLKIRSTKLEDSAMYFCASSLGQGAGTQYFGPGTRLTVL.

DNA for the CDR3: TGTGCCAGCACTGACAGGGGATTAGATGAAAAACTGTTTTTT. It encodes CASTDRGLDEKLFF. The J gene is TRBJ1-4, the V gene TRBV7-9, with TRBD1 matching 8 bases. Germline CDR1 and CDR2: SEHNR and FQNEAQ (reference sequence). This CDR3 has 14 amino acids. J gave up 6 bases and V 7 bases, and 7 bases lay outside the gene matches.

The CDR3 DNA reads TGCACCAGCAGCCAAGAGAGGACTAGCAAGGAAGATACGCAGTATTTT. Its protein product is CTSSQERTSKEDTQYF. V and J are TRBV1 and TRBJ2-3; the table's TRBD2 call for D was not verified on the DNA. TRBV1 is an annotated pseudogene. The CDR3 is 16 residues long.

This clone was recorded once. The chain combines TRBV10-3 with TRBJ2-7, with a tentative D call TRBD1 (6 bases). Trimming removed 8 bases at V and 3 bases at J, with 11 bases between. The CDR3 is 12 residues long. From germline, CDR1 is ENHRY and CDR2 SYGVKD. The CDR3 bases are TGTGCCATCGGTCAACAGGGCTACGAGCAGTACTTC. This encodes CAIGQQGYEQYF.

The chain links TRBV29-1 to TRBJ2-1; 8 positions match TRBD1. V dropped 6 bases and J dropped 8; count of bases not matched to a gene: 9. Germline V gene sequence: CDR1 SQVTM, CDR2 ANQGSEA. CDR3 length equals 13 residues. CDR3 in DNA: TGCAGCGTCCCACGGACAGGGAGGTATGAGCAGTTCTTC. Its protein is CSVPRTGRYEQFF.

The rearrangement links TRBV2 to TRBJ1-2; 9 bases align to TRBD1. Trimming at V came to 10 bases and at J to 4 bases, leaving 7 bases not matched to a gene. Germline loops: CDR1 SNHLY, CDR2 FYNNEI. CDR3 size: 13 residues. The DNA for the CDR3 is TGTGCCAACCGGGACAGGGCGATCTATGGCTACACCTTC. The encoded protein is CANRDRAIYGYTF.

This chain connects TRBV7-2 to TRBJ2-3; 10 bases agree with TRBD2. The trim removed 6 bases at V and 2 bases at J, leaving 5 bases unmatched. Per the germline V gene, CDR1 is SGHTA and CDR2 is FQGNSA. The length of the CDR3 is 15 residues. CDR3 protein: CASSGAGGFTDTQYF. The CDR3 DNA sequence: TGTGCCAGCAGTGGAGCGGGGGGGTTCACAGATACGCAGTATTTT.

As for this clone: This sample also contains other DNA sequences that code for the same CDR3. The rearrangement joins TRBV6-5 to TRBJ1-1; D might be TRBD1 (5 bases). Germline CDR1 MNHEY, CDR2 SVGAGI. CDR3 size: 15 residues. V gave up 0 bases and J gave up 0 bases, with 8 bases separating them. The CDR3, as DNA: TGTGCCAGCAGTTACTCGACAGCCATGAACACTGAAGCTTTCTTT. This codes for CASSYSTAMNTEAFF.

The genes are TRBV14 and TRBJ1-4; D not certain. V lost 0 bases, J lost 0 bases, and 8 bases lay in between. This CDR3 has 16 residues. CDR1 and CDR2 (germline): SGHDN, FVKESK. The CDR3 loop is CASSQDYAATNEKLFF. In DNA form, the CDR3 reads TGTGCCAGCAGCCAAGATTACGCAGCAACTAATGAAAAACTGTTTTTT.

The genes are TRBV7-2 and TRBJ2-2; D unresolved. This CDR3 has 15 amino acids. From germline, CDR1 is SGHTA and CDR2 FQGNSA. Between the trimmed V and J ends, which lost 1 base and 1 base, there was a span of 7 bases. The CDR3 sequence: CASSLVSVNTGELFF. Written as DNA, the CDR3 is TGTGCCAGCAGCTTAGTCTCGGTGAACACCGGGGAGCTGTTTTTT.

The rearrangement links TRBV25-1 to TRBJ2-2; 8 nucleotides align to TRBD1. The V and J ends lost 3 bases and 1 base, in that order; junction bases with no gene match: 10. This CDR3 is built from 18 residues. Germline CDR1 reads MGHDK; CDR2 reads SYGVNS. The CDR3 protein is CASSESEGQGKNTGELFF. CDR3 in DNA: TGTGCCAGCAGTGAGTCAGAAGGACAGGGCAAGAACACCGGGGAGCTGTTTTTT.